Listed below are T cell receptor beta chains from one sample, sequenced in a study of shared clonotypes between healthy human individuals. Sequenced by immunoSEQ multiplex PCR; TCRdb stores in-frame clones only, minus some. Among around 2.1 million clones listed, 85% to 95% were seen once. Sequenced: naive CD8+ T cells from PBMCs. These receptors came from a man aged 18 to 35 in good health. Some clones in this sample may be carry-over from other donors' samples. Both conserved end residues are part of each CDR3. Fields, in order: V gene, J gene, clone size, D gene, CDR3 protein, CDR3 DNA. The D gene is left open where the match is weak. The size field is filled for only some rows; it gives once, few, many or a size class.

V: TRBV30
J: TRBJ1-5
size: once
D: .
CDR3: CAWSVRTFDNQPQHF
DNA: TGTGCCTGGAGTGTACGCACCTTTGACAATCAGCCCCAGCATTTT

V: TRBV28
J: TRBJ2-1
size: .
D: .
CDR3: CASSLGLNNEQFF
DNA: TGTGCCAGCAGTTTGGGTCTCAACAATGAGCAGTTCTTC

V: TRBV5-6
J: TRBJ2-1
size: .
D: .
CDR3: CASSLAWGEGNEQFF
DNA: TGTGCCAGCAGCTTGGCCTGGGGGGAAGGAAATGAGCAGTTCTTC

V: TRBV4-2
J: TRBJ1-2
size: .
D: .
CDR3: CASSQAKGGGGYTF
DNA: TGTGCCAGCAGCCAAGCTAAAGGGGGAGGGGGCTACACCTTC

V: TRBV14
J: TRBJ2-7
size: .
D: TRBD2
CDR3: CASSHKTSGVSYEQYF
DNA: TGTGCCAGCAGCCATAAGACTAGCGGGGTCTCATACGAGCAGTACTTC

V: TRBV19
J: TRBJ2-1
size: once
D: TRBD2
CDR3: CASRRLAGGIEQFF
DNA: TGTGCCAGTAGGCGACTAGCGGGAGGTATTGAGCAGTTCTTC

V: TRBV27
J: TRBJ1-2
size: .
D: TRBD1
CDR3: CASRLAGQGSGCTF
DNA: TGTGCCAGCAGGCTAGCAGGACAGGGATCGGGGTGCACCTTC

V: TRBV5-5
J: TRBJ1-5
size: .
D: TRBD1
CDR3: CASSLEGGWNQPQHF
DNA: TGTGCCAGCAGCTTGGAAGGGGGCTGGAATCAGCCCCAGCATTTT

V: TRBV7-2
J: TRBJ1-5
size: .
D: .
CDR3: CASSLAGSGYNQPQHF
DNA: TGTGCCAGCAGCTTAGCAGGCAGTGGCTACAATCAGCCCCAGCATTTT

V: TRBV4-3
J: TRBJ2-2
size: .
D: TRBD1
CDR3: CASSQDRGMITGELFF
DNA: TGCGCCAGCAGCCAAGACAGGGGGATGATCACCGGGGAGCTGTTTTTT

V: TRBV5-4
J: TRBJ2-1
size: .
D: .
CDR3: CASSSHPTDNEQFF
DNA: TGTGCCAGCAGTTCTCACCCAACAGACAATGAGCAGTTCTTC

V: TRBV6-1
J: TRBJ2-7
size: once
D: .
CDR3: CASSETHSPIYEQYF
DNA: TGTGCCAGCAGTGAGACGCACAGCCCCATCTACGAGCAGTACTTC

V: TRBV18
J: TRBJ2-5
size: .
D: .
CDR3: CASSPEGVGETQYF
DNA: TGTGCCAGCTCACCAGAGGGAGTAGGGGAGACCCAGTACTTC

V: TRBV27
J: TRBJ2-5
size: .
D: .
CDR3: CASSLSGGYGGQETQYF
DNA: TGTGCCAGCAGTTTATCCGGGGGCTATGGGGGTCAAGAGACCCAGTACTTC

V: TRBV6-6
J: TRBJ2-5
size: .
D: TRBD1
CDR3: CASRYLQGSTETQYF
DNA: TGTGCCAGCAGATACTTACAGGGGTCTACAGAGACCCAGTACTTC

V: TRBV11-2
J: TRBJ2-1
size: .
D: TRBD2
CDR3: CASSTLAGVNNEQFF
DNA: TGTGCCAGCAGCACACTAGCGGGAGTTAACAATGAGCAGTTCTTC

V: TRBV27
J: TRBJ2-3
size: .
D: .
CDR3: CASSLGLRSTDTQYF
DNA: TGTGCCAGCAGTTTAGGGCTACGAAGCACAGATACGCAGTATTTT

V: TRBV4-2
J: TRBJ2-3
size: .
D: .
CDR3: CASSQDGTGTDTQYF
DNA: TGTGCCAGCAGCCAAGATGGGACCGGCACAGATACGCAGTATTTT

V: TRBV6-5
J: TRBJ1-1
size: .
D: .
CDR3: CASSLEAVNTEAFF
DNA: TGTGCCAGCAGTTTGGAAGCGGTGAACACTGAAGCTTTCTTT

V: TRBV27
J: TRBJ2-6
size: .
D: .
CDR3: CASSSGTGANVLTF
DNA: TGTGCCAGCAGTTCAGGGACCGGGGCCAACGTCCTGACTTTC

V: TRBV7-3
J: TRBJ2-6
size: .
D: .
CDR3: CASSFPNPSPLRANVLTF
DNA: TGTGCCAGCAGCTTTCCGAACCCGAGTCCTCTACGGGCCAACGTCCTGACTTTC

V: TRBV9
J: TRBJ2-7
size: .
D: .
CDR3: CASSVGGPRLSGEQYF
DNA: TGTGCCAGCAGCGTAGGCGGGCCCCGGCTTAGTGGGGAGCAGTACTTC

V: TRBV6-1
J: TRBJ1-5
size: .
D: .
CDR3: CASSEIMSNQPQHF
DNA: TGTGCCAGCAGTGAAATTATGAGCAATCAGCCCCAGCATTTT

V: TRBV5-8
J: TRBJ2-5
size: .
D: .
CDR3: CASSLRRVWVDQETQYF
DNA: TGTGCCAGCAGCTTGCGCAGGGTTTGGGTTGACCAAGAGACCCAGTACTTC

V: TRBV7-9
J: TRBJ1-4
size: .
D: .
CDR3: CASSFYEGLGEKLFF
DNA: TGTGCCAGCAGCTTCTACGAGGGACTAGGAGAAAAACTGTTTTTT

V: TRBV10-3
J: TRBJ1-2
size: .
D: TRBD1
CDR3: CAISESPGGQGYTF
DNA: TGTGCCATCAGTGAGTCACCAGGGGGCCAAGGCTACACCTTC

V: TRBV2
J: TRBJ2-7
size: .
D: TRBD2
CDR3: CASSQWGLAGAGEQYF
DNA: TGTGCCAGCAGCCAATGGGGACTAGCGGGAGCGGGCGAGCAGTACTTC

V: TRBV9
J: TRBJ2-7
size: .
D: .
CDR3: CASSVGPFVEQYF
DNA: TGTGCCAGCAGCGTAGGGCCTTTCGTTGAGCAGTACTTC

V: TRBV19
J: TRBJ1-1
size: .
D: TRBD1
CDR3: CASSRDRAMNTEAFF
DNA: TGTGCCAGTAGTAGAGACAGGGCAATGAACACTGAAGCTTTCTTT

V: TRBV11-2
J: TRBJ2-7
size: .
D: .
CDR3: CASSLEVTRIGHEQYF
DNA: TGTGCCAGCAGCTTGGAGGTTACGAGAATAGGGCACGAGCAGTACTTC

V: TRBV28
J: TRBJ2-7
size: few
D: .
CDR3: CASISGLTYEQYF
DNA: TGTGCCAGCATCTCGGGACTCACCTACGAGCAGTACTTC

V: TRBV28
J: TRBJ2-7
size: .
D: TRBD1
CDR3: CASRTGVMSSYEQYF
DNA: TGTGCCAGCAGAACAGGGGTCATGAGCTCCTACGAGCAGTACTTC

V: TRBV6-5
J: TRBJ1-2
size: few
D: .
CDR3: CASSSDRGSGYTF
DNA: TGTGCCAGCAGTAGTGACAGAGGGAGTGGCTACACCTTC

V: TRBV9
J: TRBJ2-7
size: .
D: .
CDR3: CASSVGSGNYEQYF
DNA: TGTGCCAGCAGCGTAGGGAGCGGAAACTACGAGCAGTACTTC

V: TRBV5-6
J: TRBJ2-5
size: .
D: .
CDR3: CASTFPTDTETQYF
DNA: TGTGCCAGCACCTTCCCAACAGATACCGAGACCCAGTACTTC

V: TRBV4-1
J: TRBJ1-1
size: .
D: TRBD1
CDR3: CASSQDFSLIWDRAAFF
DNA: TGCGCCAGCAGCCAAGATTTTTCTCTGATTTGGGACAGGGCGGCTTTCTTT

V: TRBV28
J: TRBJ1-5
size: .
D: .
CDR3: CASVEGRDYQPQHF
DNA: TGTGCCAGCGTCGAGGGCAGGGACTATCAGCCCCAGCATTTT

V: TRBV5-6
J: TRBJ2-1
size: once
D: .
CDR3: CASSLAQTGEFEQFF
DNA: TGTGCCAGCAGCCTGGCACAGACTGGAGAGTTTGAGCAGTTCTTC

V: TRBV15
J: TRBJ2-3
size: .
D: .
CDR3: CATSSSTSTDTQYF
DNA: TGTGCCACCAGCAGTAGCACTAGCACAGATACGCAGTATTTT

V: TRBV5-6
J: TRBJ2-4
size: .
D: TRBD1
CDR3: CASSLDRGLAKNIQYF
DNA: TGTGCCAGCAGCCTAGACAGGGGCCTAGCCAAAAACATTCAGTACTTC

V: TRBV27
J: TRBJ1-2
size: .
D: TRBD1
CDR3: CASSLSAGTGLYGYTF
DNA: TGTGCCAGCAGTTTATCAGCCGGGACAGGCCTCTATGGCTACACCTTC

V: TRBV21-1
J: TRBJ2-5
size: once
D: .
CDR3: CASSKRWDEQETQYF
DNA: TGTGCCAGCAGCAAAAGATGGGACGAACAAGAGACCCAGTACTTC

V: TRBV28
J: TRBJ2-3
size: once
D: TRBD2
CDR3: CASRSGLAGSSTDTQYF
DNA: TGTGCCAGCAGGTCGGGACTAGCGGGTTCTAGCACAGATACGCAGTATTTT

V: TRBV6-5
J: TRBJ2-7
size: few
D: TRBD1
CDR3: CASSYSLQGRSYEQYF
DNA: TGTGCCAGCAGTTACTCACTACAGGGGCGATCCTACGAGCAGTACTTC

V: TRBV2
J: TRBJ2-3
size: .
D: .
CDR3: CASSPGPSRGTDTQYF
DNA: TGTGCCAGCAGCCCGGGACCCTCTAGAGGGACGGATACGCAGTATTTT

V: TRBV7-9
J: TRBJ1-1
size: .
D: .
CDR3: CASSLARGPEAFF
DNA: TGTGCCAGCAGCTTAGCGCGGGGTCCTGAAGCTTTCTTT

V: TRBV11-2
J: TRBJ1-1
size: .
D: .
CDR3: CASSVHRVNTEAFF
DNA: TGTGCCAGCAGCGTCCACAGGGTGAACACTGAAGCTTTCTTT

V: TRBV29-1
J: TRBJ2-7
size: .
D: .
CDR3: CSVVTGWYEQYF
DNA: TGCAGCGTTGTAACAGGGTGGTACGAGCAGTACTTC

V: TRBV5-6
J: TRBJ2-1
size: .
D: TRBD2
CDR3: CASSSGGRTYNEQFF
DNA: TGTGCCAGCAGCTCGGGAGGGAGGACCTACAATGAGCAGTTCTTC

V: TRBV27
J: TRBJ2-5
size: .
D: TRBD2
CDR3: CASSLLGLAGAETQYF
DNA: TGTGCCAGCAGTTTATTGGGGCTAGCGGGAGCAGAGACCCAGTACTTC

V: TRBV25-1
J: TRBJ1-2
size: few
D: .
CDR3: CASSGQTMNYGYTF
DNA: TGTGCCAGCAGTGGGCAAACCATGAACTATGGCTACACCTTC

V: TRBV4-3
J: TRBJ2-2
size: .
D: TRBD1
CDR3: CASSQDRTGFEGTGELFF
DNA: TGCGCCAGCAGCCAAGACCGGACAGGATTTGAGGGGACCGGGGAGCTGTTTTTT

V: TRBV29-1
J: TRBJ2-2
size: .
D: .
CDR3: CSVNRQGNSAGELFF
DNA: TGCAGCGTTAATCGCCAGGGGAACTCAGCCGGGGAGCTGTTTTTT

V: TRBV9
J: TRBJ2-2
size: .
D: .
CDR3: CASTPGPGELFF
DNA: TGTGCCAGCACCCCGGGGCCCGGGGAGCTGTTTTTT

V: TRBV6-6
J: TRBJ2-3
size: .
D: TRBD2
CDR3: CASRGPVSGIGDTQYF
DNA: TGTGCCAGCAGAGGACCAGTGAGCGGGATAGGGGATACGCAGTATTTT

V: TRBV28
J: TRBJ1-1
size: .
D: TRBD1
CDR3: CASSRQGNTEAFF
DNA: TGTGCCAGCAGCAGACAGGGAAACACTGAAGCTTTCTTT

V: TRBV6-5
J: TRBJ1-5
size: .
D: .
CDR3: CASSYRRSNQPQHF
DNA: TGTGCCAGCAGTTACCGCAGGAGCAATCAGCCCCAGCATTTT

V: TRBV27
J: TRBJ2-5
size: .
D: .
CDR3: CASSLGRRGLGETQYF
DNA: TGTGCCAGCAGTTTAGGACGGCGCGGGCTGGGAGAGACCCAGTACTTC